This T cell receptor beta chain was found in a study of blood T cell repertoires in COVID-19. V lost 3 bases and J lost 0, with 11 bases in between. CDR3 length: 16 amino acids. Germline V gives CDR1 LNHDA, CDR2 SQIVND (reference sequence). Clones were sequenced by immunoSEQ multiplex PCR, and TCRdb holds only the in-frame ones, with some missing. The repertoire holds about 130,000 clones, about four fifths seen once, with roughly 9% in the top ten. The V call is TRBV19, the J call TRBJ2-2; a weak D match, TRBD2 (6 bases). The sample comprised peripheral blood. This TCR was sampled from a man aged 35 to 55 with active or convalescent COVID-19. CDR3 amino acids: CASSIGGNANTGELFF. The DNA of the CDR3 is TGTGCCAGTAGTATCGGCGGGAACGCGAACACCGGGGAGCTGTTTTTT.